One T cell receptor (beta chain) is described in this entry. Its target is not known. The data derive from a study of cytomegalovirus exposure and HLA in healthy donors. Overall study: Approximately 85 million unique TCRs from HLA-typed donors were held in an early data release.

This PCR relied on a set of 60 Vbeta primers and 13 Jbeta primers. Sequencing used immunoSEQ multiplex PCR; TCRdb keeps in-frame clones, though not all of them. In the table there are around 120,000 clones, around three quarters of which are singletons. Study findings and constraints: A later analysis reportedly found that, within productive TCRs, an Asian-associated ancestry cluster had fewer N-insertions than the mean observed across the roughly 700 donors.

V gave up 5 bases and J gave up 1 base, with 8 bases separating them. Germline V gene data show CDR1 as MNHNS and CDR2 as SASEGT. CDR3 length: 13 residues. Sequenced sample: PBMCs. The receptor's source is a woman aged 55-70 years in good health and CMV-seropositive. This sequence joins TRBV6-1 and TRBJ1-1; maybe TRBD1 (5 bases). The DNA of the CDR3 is TGTGCCAGCAGTCCAAGGGGGAACACTGAAGCTTTCTTT. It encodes CASSPRGNTEAFF.